The rows below give T cell receptor beta chains drawn from one sample of a study of cytomegalovirus exposure and HLA in healthy donors. Data came from immunoSEQ multiplex PCR; TCRdb stores just in-frame clones and leaves some out. The top ten clones hold more than 6.5% of a sample with around 130,000 clones, around 66% of them seen once. Specimen: PBMCs. The origin of the receptors is a woman between 40 and 55 years old in good health and CMV-seropositive. The CDR3 runs from the conserved cysteine through the conserved F or W. A D gene is named only where the DNA matches it firmly. The size of a clone is reported for some rows only, either as once, few or many, or as a class for expanded clones.

CATSRGQSNQPQHF	TGTGCCACCAGCAGAGGACAGAGCAATCAGCCCCAGCATTTT	TRBV15	few	-	TRBJ1-5
CASSQAGTGLFFQYF	TGTGCCAGCAGCCAAGCCGGGACAGGCCTGTTTTTCCAGTACTTC	TRBV4-2	-	TRBD1	TRBJ2-5
CASSLLGGGVPDTQYF	TGTGCCAGCAGCTTATTGGGAGGGGGGGTCCCAGATACGCAGTATTTT	TRBV11-3	-	-	TRBJ2-3
CASSQETDKDYGYTF	TGTGCCAGCAGCCAAGAAACGGACAAAGACTATGGCTACACCTTC	TRBV4-2	few	-	TRBJ1-2
CASTSSGTSGDTQYF	TGCGCCAGCACCTCCTCCGGGACTAGCGGCGATACGCAGTATTTT	TRBV5-1	-	TRBD2	TRBJ2-3
CASSPGTVDYGYTF	TGTGCCAGCAGCCCGGGGACAGTAGACTATGGCTACACCTTC	TRBV5-4	-	TRBD1	TRBJ1-2
CSASQGDIQYF	TGCAGTGCTAGCCAGGGCGACATTCAGTACTTC	TRBV20-1	-	-	TRBJ2-4
CSVKKDRDDEQFF	TGCAGCGTTAAGAAGGACAGGGATGATGAGCAGTTCTTC	TRBV29-1	few	TRBD1	TRBJ2-1
CASSLQGPYYGYTF	TGTGCCAGCAGTCTACAGGGGCCTTACTATGGCTACACCTTC	TRBV2	-	TRBD1	TRBJ1-2
CASSMTGVGYGYTF	TGTGCCAGCAGCATGACCGGGGTGGGCTATGGCTACACCTTC	TRBV7-8	-	-	TRBJ1-2
CASSPPGWLGYTF	TGTGCCAGCAGCCCCCCGGGGTGGTTGGGCTACACCTTC	TRBV28	few	-	TRBJ1-2
CASSLASDEQYF	TGCGCCAGCAGCTTGGCTAGCGACGAGCAGTACTTC	TRBV5-1	-	-	TRBJ2-7
CASNYYRGGGTDTQYF	TGTGCCAGCAACTATTACAGGGGCGGTGGCACAGATACGCAGTATTTT	TRBV27	-	TRBD1	TRBJ2-3
CASSARQGAETQYF	TGCGCCAGCAGCGCAAGACAGGGGGCAGAGACCCAGTACTTC	TRBV5-1	once	TRBD1	TRBJ2-5
CASSLTSGSSYEQYF	TGTGCCAGCAGCTTAACTAGCGGGAGCTCCTACGAGCAGTACTTC	TRBV7-9	-	TRBD2	TRBJ2-7
CASWGPVSSYNEQFF	TGTGCCAGCTGGGGGCCGGTGAGCTCCTACAATGAGCAGTTCTTC	TRBV7-9	-	-	TRBJ2-1
CASSPWTGGLAAKNEQFF	TGTGCCAGCAGCCCCTGGACAGGGGGACTAGCGGCTAAAAATGAGCAGTTCTTC	TRBV14	few	-	TRBJ2-1
CASSEASSQHSYEQYF	TGTGCCAGCAGTGAAGCTAGCAGTCAACACTCCTACGAGCAGTACTTC	TRBV6-1	few	-	TRBJ2-7
CASSWAGGVGTEAFF	TGTGCCAGCAGTTGGGCAGGGGGCGTTGGCACTGAAGCTTTCTTT	TRBV6-5	-	TRBD1	TRBJ1-1
CASSVSPGGTSTDTQYF	TGCGCCAGCAGCGTCTCCCCAGGGGGCACTAGCACAGATACGCAGTATTTT	TRBV5-1	once	TRBD1	TRBJ2-3
CASSFQDSHNEQFF	TGCGCCAGCAGCTTCCAGGACTCTCACAATGAGCAGTTCTTC	TRBV5-1	-	-	TRBJ2-1
CSPDRRNSPLHF	TGCAGCCCGGACAGGCGTAATTCACCCCTCCACTTT	TRBV29-1	-	TRBD1	TRBJ1-6
CASSPPPGKGGWTGQLFF	TGTGCCAGCTCACCACCCCCAGGAAAAGGGGGTTGGACTGGTCAACTGTTTTTT	TRBV18	-	-	TRBJ1-4
CASALGQTNTEAFF	TGTGCTAGTGCCCTGGGACAGACGAACACTGAAGCTTTCTTT	TRBV12-5	-	TRBD1	TRBJ1-1